This TCR beta chain was identified during a study of blood T cell repertoires in COVID-19. In the study overall: Samples came from the United States, Italy and Spain, spanning acute and convalescent COVID-19. T cells, B-cell-depleted T cells, or PBMCs provided the cDNA or gDNA that served as material.

Per the original methods: For nucleated cells, counts were estimated from reference gene primer amplification. Here immunoSEQ multiplex PCR was the method, and the copy in TCRdb shows in-frame clones only, minus some. V, J and clone size are taken as reported in that table, and D and trimming were inferred from the DNA itself. Among 260,000 or so clones listed, over 75% were seen once. CDR3 length: 18 residues. J was trimmed by 0 bases and V by 5 bases; bases with no gene match: 7. CDR1 is SGHTA, CDR2 FQGNSA, per germline. The rearrangement joins TRBV7-2 to TRBJ2-6; 10 positions agree with TRBD2. The specimen sequenced was peripheral blood. The sequence derives from a human donor in a cohort sampled during active COVID-19. CDR3 nucleotide sequence: TGTGCCAGCAGCCCTCGGACTAGCGGAACCTCTGGGGCCAACGTCCTGACTTTC. Encoded protein: CASSPRTSGTSGANVLTF.